These T cell receptor beta chains were read from a single sample in a study of blood T cell repertoires in COVID-19. Sequencing was performed with immunoSEQ multiplex PCR; in TCRdb, only in-frame clones are kept and a portion is missing. This table holds around 260,000 clones, around 87% found once. The sequenced sample was peripheral blood. The receptors originated from a woman aged 50 to 65 with acute or convalescent COVID-19. The CDR3 runs from the conserved cysteine through the conserved F or W. D genes are given only for firm matches. Clone size is stated in some rows and not others, as once, few, many or a class when expanded.

size: NA; length: 13; D: NA; J: TRBJ1-1; V: TRBV3-1/TRBV3-2; CDR3: CASSLAAGAEAFF; DNA: TGTGCCAGCAGTCTCGCGGCAGGGGCTGAAGCTTTCTTT
size: once; length: 11; D: NA; J: TRBJ2-7; V: TRBV3-1/TRBV3-2; CDR3: CASSPGDRQYF; DNA: TGTGCCAGCAGCCCGGGGGATCGGCAGTACTTC
size: NA; length: 15; D: NA; J: TRBJ1-4; V: TRBV28; CDR3: CASSRADSGNEKLFF; DNA: TGTGCCAGCAGTCGAGCGGACAGTGGCAATGAAAAACTGTTTTTT
size: NA; length: 13; D: NA; J: TRBJ2-2; V: TRBV5-1; CDR3: CASSYSNTGELFF; DNA: TGCGCCAGCAGCTACTCGAACACCGGGGAGCTGTTTTTT
size: once; length: 15; D: NA; J: TRBJ2-1; V: TRBV5-1; CDR3: CASSPAPNYYNEQFF; DNA: TGCGCCAGCAGTCCCGCTCCCAACTACTACAATGAGCAGTTCTTC
size: NA; length: 17; D: NA; J: TRBJ2-1; V: TRBV6-4; CDR3: CASSDSNRGSSYNEQFF; DNA: TGTGCCAGCAGTGACTCGAACAGAGGGAGCTCCTACAATGAGCAGTTCTTC
size: NA; length: 16; D: TRBD1; J: TRBJ2-1; V: TRBV30; CDR3: CAWDRQGAEWGNEQFF; DNA: TGTGCCTGGGATAGACAGGGCGCGGAATGGGGGAATGAGCAGTTCTTC
size: NA; length: 16; D: NA; J: TRBJ2-2; V: TRBV5-1; CDR3: CASSLMGLKNTGELFF; DNA: TGCGCCAGCAGCTTGATGGGACTTAAGAACACCGGGGAGCTGTTTTTT
size: few; length: 16; D: NA; J: TRBJ1-2; V: TRBV28; CDR3: CASSTIGMARDYGYTF; DNA: TGTGCCAGCAGTACGATCGGGATGGCTCGCGACTATGGCTACACCTTC
size: NA; length: 14; D: NA; J: TRBJ1-1; V: TRBV7-2; CDR3: CASSLRVKNTEAFF; DNA: TGTGCCAGCAGCTTACGGGTAAAGAACACTGAAGCTTTCTTT
size: NA; length: 13; D: NA; J: TRBJ1-1; V: TRBV19; CDR3: CASSTTKNTEAFF; DNA: TGTGCCAGTAGTACAACAAAGAACACTGAAGCTTTCTTT
size: NA; length: 15; D: TRBD1; J: TRBJ2-1; V: TRBV13; CDR3: CASSSWDRGRDEQFF; DNA: TGTGCCAGCAGCTCCTGGGACAGGGGCCGCGATGAGCAGTTCTTC
size: NA; length: 15; D: NA; J: TRBJ1-1; V: TRBV28; CDR3: CASTLGGAGGTEAFF; DNA: TGTGCCAGCACCTTGGGGGGAGCCGGGGGCACTGAAGCTTTCTTT
size: NA; length: 14; D: TRBD1; J: TRBJ1-6; V: TRBV7-8; CDR3: CASSLDRGRPTLHF; DNA: TGTGCCAGCAGCTTAGACAGGGGGCGCCCTACCCTCCACTTT
size: once; length: 14; D: NA; J: TRBJ1-2; V: TRBV19; CDR3: CASSMRPAVYGYTF; DNA: TGTGCCAGTAGTATGCGGCCAGCGGTCTATGGCTACACCTTC
size: NA; length: 16; D: TRBD2; J: TRBJ2-7; V: TRBV5-1; CDR3: CASSLALAGGPYEQYF; DNA: TGCGCCAGCAGCTTGGCCCTAGCGGGGGGGCCCTACGAGCAGTACTTC
size: few; length: 18; D: TRBD2; J: TRBJ2-1; V: TRBV12-5; CDR3: CASGHGTSWSSSYNEQFF; DNA: TGTGCTAGTGGTCACGGGACTAGCTGGTCCAGCTCCTACAATGAGCAGTTCTTC
size: NA; length: 16; D: NA; J: TRBJ1-2; V: TRBV29-1; CDR3: CSVRTQSRKRNYGYTF; DNA: TGCAGCGTGCGTACACAGAGTCGCAAGAGAAACTATGGCTACACCTTC
size: NA; length: 13; D: NA; J: TRBJ1-1; V: TRBV12-3/TRBV12-4; CDR3: CASSFRGLAEAFF; DNA: TGTGCCAGCAGTTTTCGGGGTTTGGCTGAAGCTTTCTTT
size: NA; length: 13; D: TRBD2; J: TRBJ2-2; V: TRBV2; CDR3: CASKLADTGELFF; DNA: TGTGCCAGCAAACTAGCGGACACCGGGGAGCTGTTTTTT